This T cell receptor (beta chain) came from a study of blood T cell repertoires in COVID-19. Study-level background: The origin of the acute and convalescent COVID-19 samples was the United States, Italy and Spain.

It was during active infection that Seattle patients were enrolled and then longitudinally followed. After removal of 0 bases from V and 2 bases from J, the junction contained 5 bases not matched to a gene. CDR1 is SGHRS, CDR2 YFSETQ, per germline. This CDR3 has 17 residues. In the authors' workflow: It was from reference gene primer amplification that nucleated cell counts were estimated. The protocol was immunoSEQ multiplex PCR, while the TCRdb copy is restricted to in-frame clones and leaves out a portion. D and trimming were read from the DNA, whereas the V and J calls and clone size are those reported in that table. The sample shows 250,000 to 350,000 clones, about 85% of them seen only once.

The sample was peripheral blood. The rearrangement links TRBV5-1 to TRBJ2-6, with 7 bases aligning to TRBD1. This sequence originates from a human donor with COVID-19, enrolled during active disease. The donor label of this sample is uncertain. The DNA of the CDR3 is TGCGCCAGCAGCTTGGGACAGGGAATAGCTGGGGCCAACGTCCTGACTTTC. Its protein is CASSLGQGIAGANVLTF.